This is a list of T cell receptor beta chains from one sample in a study of blood T cell repertoires in COVID-19. Produced via immunoSEQ multiplex PCR; TCRdb's table is partial and in-frame only. The sample includes over 9,500 clones, around nine tenths of them seen just once. Sequencing was done on a sample of peripheral blood. The source is a woman between 55 and 75 years old with active COVID-19. The CDR3 runs from the conserved cysteine through the conserved F or W.

v_call: TRBV4-2
j_call: TRBJ1-2
cdr3_aa: CASSPGGARKSYTF

v_call: TRBV4-1
j_call: TRBJ2-7
cdr3_aa: CASSQVTSGATYEQYF

v_call: TRBV3-1/TRBV3-2
j_call: TRBJ1-1
cdr3_aa: CASSQPTGGAEAFF

v_call: TRBV3-1/TRBV3-2
j_call: TRBJ2-1
cdr3_aa: CASSQDFGNEQFF

v_call: TRBV7-9
j_call: TRBJ2-4
cdr3_aa: CASSDRGPIQYF

v_call: TRBV5-6
j_call: TRBJ2-3
cdr3_aa: CASSSFGTDTQYF

v_call: TRBV6-1
j_call: TRBJ2-1
cdr3_aa: CASSEFGLAVYNEQFF

v_call: TRBV5-6
j_call: TRBJ2-7
cdr3_aa: CASSFRGTGGHEQYF

v_call: TRBV27
j_call: TRBJ2-2
cdr3_aa: CASSPMGGTVGELFF

v_call: TRBV6-1
j_call: TRBJ1-3
cdr3_aa: CASSELVGSLDTIYF

v_call: TRBV2
j_call: TRBJ1-6
cdr3_aa: CASRGTGYNSPLHF

v_call: TRBV3-1/TRBV3-2
j_call: TRBJ1-2
cdr3_aa: CASSQGGDRSYGYTF

v_call: TRBV18
j_call: TRBJ2-4
cdr3_aa: CASSPPRGPGGRVNIQYF

v_call: TRBV11-3
j_call: TRBJ2-2
cdr3_aa: CASSSNGGAGSGELFF

v_call: TRBV5-1
j_call: TRBJ1-1
cdr3_aa: CASTRSGNTEAFF

v_call: TRBV6-4
j_call: TRBJ2-2
cdr3_aa: CASRAGTGSGELFF

v_call: TRBV5-1
j_call: TRBJ2-3
cdr3_aa: CASSLDLVAQGDTQYF

v_call: TRBV9
j_call: TRBJ1-1
cdr3_aa: CASSVVQGLVTEAFF

v_call: TRBV7-9
j_call: TRBJ2-1
cdr3_aa: CASSVLAYNEQFF

v_call: TRBV11-2
j_call: TRBJ1-2
cdr3_aa: CASSLDRYGYTF

v_call: TRBV20-1
j_call: TRBJ2-1
cdr3_aa: CSARGDNEQFF

v_call: TRBV19
j_call: TRBJ2-6
cdr3_aa: CASSIITVSGANVLTF

v_call: TRBV12-5
j_call: TRBJ1-1
cdr3_aa: CASGAPRGLSTEAFF

v_call: TRBV2
j_call: TRBJ2-2
cdr3_aa: CASSELRRGAYTGELFF

v_call: TRBV5-4
j_call: TRBJ2-5
cdr3_aa: CASSLSIRTSLQETQYF

v_call: TRBV11-2
j_call: TRBJ1-1
cdr3_aa: CASSLAAGIGFF

v_call: TRBV12-1
j_call: TRBJ2-6
cdr3_aa: CASSFDRDRRDRGTSGANVLTF

v_call: TRBV5-1
j_call: TRBJ1-3
cdr3_aa: CASSPLQRTGPGNTIYF

v_call: TRBV5-6
j_call: TRBJ1-1
cdr3_aa: CASSRLYRTGVEAFF

v_call: TRBV13
j_call: TRBJ2-5
cdr3_aa: CASSSTGTAIAGQYF

v_call: TRBV11-2
j_call: TRBJ2-2
cdr3_aa: CASSLGLAGVNTGELFF

v_call: TRBV5-1
j_call: TRBJ1-2
cdr3_aa: CASSLGDRAWGYTF

v_call: TRBV19
j_call: TRBJ2-1
cdr3_aa: CASSMRGLAGTYNEQFF

v_call: TRBV30
j_call: TRBJ2-5
cdr3_aa: CAWSPSTGGVQYF

v_call: TRBV6-5
j_call: TRBJ1-2
cdr3_aa: CASQDSNYGYTF

v_call: TRBV6-5
j_call: TRBJ2-2
cdr3_aa: CASSFRDSNTGELFF

v_call: TRBV6-1
j_call: TRBJ1-6
cdr3_aa: CASSDAVQGNSPLHF

v_call: TRBV29-1
j_call: TRBJ2-7
cdr3_aa: CSVRRQYPRNEQYF

v_call: TRBV19
j_call: TRBJ2-3
cdr3_aa: CATGQGGTDTQYF

v_call: TRBV11-2
j_call: TRBJ2-3
cdr3_aa: CASSRGGREDTQYF